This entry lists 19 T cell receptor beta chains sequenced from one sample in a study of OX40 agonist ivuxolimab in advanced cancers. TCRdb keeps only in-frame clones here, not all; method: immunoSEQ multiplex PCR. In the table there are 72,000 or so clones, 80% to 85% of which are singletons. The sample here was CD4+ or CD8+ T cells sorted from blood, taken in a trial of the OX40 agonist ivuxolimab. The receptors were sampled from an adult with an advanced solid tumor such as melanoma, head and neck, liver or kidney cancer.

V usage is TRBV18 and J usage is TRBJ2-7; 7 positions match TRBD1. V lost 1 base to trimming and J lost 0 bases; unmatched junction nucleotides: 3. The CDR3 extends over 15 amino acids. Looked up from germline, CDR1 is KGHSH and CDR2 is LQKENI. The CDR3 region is CASSPLQGSSYEQYF. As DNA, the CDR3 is TGTGCCAGCTCACCACTACAGGGGAGCTCCTACGAGCAGTACTTC.

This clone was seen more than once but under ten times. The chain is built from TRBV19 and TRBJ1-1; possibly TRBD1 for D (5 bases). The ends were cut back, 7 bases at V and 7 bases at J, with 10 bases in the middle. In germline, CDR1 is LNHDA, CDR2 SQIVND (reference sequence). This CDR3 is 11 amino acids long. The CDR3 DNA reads TGTGCCAGTACAGGGCAGGTTGAAGCTTTCTTT. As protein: CASTGQVEAFF.

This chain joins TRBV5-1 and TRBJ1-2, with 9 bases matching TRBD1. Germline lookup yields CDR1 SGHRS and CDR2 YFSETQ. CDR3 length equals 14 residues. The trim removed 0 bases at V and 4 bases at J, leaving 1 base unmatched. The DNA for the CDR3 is TGCGCCAGCAGCTTGGAGGACAGGGGCTATGGCTACACCTTC. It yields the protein CASSLEDRGYGYTF.

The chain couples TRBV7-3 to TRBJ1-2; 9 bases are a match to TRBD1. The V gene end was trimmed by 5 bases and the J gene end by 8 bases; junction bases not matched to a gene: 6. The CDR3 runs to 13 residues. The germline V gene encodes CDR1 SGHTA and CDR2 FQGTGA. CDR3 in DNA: TGTGCCAGCAGCACCCGGACAGGGGAGGGCTACACCTTC. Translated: CASSTRTGEGYTF.

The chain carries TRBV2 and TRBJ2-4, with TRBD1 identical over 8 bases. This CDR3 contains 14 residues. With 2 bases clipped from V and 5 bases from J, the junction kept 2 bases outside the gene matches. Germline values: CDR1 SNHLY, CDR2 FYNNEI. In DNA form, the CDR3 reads TGTGCCAGCAGTGAATCAGGGGGCCAAAACATTCAGTACTTC. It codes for CASSESGGQNIQYF.

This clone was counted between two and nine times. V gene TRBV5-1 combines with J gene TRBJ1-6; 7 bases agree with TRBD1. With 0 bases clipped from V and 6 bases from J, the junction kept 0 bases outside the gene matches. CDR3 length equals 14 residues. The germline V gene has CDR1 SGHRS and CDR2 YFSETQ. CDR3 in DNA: TGCGCCAGCAGCTTGGACAGGGGTAATTCACCCCTCCACTTT. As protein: CASSLDRGNSPLHF.

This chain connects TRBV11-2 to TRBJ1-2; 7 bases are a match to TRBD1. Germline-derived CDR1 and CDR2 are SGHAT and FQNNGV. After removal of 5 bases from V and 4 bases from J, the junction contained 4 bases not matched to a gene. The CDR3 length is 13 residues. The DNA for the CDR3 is TGTGCCAGCAGCGCCGACAGGGCCTATGGCTACACCTTC. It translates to CASSADRAYGYTF.

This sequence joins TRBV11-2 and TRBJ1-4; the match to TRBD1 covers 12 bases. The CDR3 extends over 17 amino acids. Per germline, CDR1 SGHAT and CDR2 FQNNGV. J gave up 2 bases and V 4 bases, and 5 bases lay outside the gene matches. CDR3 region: CASSYRDRGRTNEKLFF. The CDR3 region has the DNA TGTGCCAGCAGCTACCGGGACAGGGGGCGGACTAATGAAAAACTGTTTTTT.

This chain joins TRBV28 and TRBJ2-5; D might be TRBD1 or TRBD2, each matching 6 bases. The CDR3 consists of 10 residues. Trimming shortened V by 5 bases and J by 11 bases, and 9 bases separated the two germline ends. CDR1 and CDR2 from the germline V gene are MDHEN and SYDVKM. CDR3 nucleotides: TGTGCCAGCAGTCGGGGGCCTCAGTACTTC. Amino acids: CASSRGPQYF.

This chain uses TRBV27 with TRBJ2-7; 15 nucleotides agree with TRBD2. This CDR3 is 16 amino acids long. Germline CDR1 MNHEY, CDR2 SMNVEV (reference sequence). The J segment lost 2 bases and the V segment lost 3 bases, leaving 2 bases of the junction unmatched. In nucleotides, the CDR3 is TGTGCCAGCAGTTTCCGGACTAGCGGGGGGGCCTACGAGCAGTACTTC. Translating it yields CASSFRTSGGAYEQYF.

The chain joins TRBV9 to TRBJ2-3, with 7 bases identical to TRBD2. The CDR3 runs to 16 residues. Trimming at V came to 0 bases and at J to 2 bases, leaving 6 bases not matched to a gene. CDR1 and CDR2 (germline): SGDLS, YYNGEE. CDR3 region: CASSVDAGVHTDTQYF. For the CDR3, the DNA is TGTGCCAGCAGCGTAGACGCGGGGGTGCACACAGATACGCAGTATTTT.

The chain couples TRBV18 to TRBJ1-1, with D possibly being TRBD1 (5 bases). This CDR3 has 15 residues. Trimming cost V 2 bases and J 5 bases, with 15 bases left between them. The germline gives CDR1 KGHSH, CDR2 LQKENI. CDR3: CASSPNPGGMTEAFF. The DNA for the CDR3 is TGTGCCAGCTCACCAAACCCCGGGGGTATGACTGAAGCTTTCTTT.

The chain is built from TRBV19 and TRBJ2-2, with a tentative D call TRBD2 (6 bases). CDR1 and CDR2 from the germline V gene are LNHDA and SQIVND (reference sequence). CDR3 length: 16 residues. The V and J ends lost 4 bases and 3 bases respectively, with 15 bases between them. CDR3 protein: CASSTTGRGYTGELFF. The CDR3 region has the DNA TGTGCCAGTAGTACCACGGGGCGGGGATACACCGGGGAGCTGTTTTTT.

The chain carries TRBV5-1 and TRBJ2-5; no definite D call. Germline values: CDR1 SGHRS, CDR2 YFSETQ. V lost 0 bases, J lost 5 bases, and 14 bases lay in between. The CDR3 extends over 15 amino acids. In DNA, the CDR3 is TGCGCCAGCAGCTTGGAACCCGTGCCGTCCGAGACCCAGTACTTC. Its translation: CASSLEPVPSETQYF.

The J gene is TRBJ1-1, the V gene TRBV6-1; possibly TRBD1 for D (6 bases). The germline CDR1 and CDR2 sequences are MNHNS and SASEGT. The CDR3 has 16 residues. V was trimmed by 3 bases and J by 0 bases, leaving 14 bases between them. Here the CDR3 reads CASSDRQGTMNTEAFF. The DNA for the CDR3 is TGTGCCAGCAGTGATCGTCAGGGGACAATGAACACTGAAGCTTTCTTT.

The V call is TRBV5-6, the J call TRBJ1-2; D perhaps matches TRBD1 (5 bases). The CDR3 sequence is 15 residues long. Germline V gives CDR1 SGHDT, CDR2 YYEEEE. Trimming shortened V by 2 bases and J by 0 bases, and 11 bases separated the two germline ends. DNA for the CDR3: TGTGCCAGCAGCTTCACCGGGACGGCTAACTATGGCTACACCTTC. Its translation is CASSFTGTANYGYTF.

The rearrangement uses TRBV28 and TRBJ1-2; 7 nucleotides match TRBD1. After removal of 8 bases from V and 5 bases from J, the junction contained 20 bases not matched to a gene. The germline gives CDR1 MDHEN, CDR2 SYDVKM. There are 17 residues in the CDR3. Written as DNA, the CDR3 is TGTGCCAGCTCCCGACAAATCCCGGGACAGCCGAATTATGGCTACACCTTC. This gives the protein CASSRQIPGQPNYGYTF.

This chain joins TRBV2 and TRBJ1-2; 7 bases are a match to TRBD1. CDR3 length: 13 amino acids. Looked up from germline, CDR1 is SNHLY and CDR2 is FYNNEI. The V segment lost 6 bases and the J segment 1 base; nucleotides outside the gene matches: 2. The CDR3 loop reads CASRNRGNYGYTF. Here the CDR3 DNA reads TGTGCCAGCAGGAACAGGGGTAACTATGGCTACACCTTC.

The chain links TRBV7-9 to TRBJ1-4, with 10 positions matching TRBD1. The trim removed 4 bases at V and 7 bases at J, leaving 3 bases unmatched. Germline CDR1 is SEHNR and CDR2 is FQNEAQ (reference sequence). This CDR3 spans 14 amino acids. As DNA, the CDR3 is TGTGCCAGCAGCTACGGACAGGGGGGTGAAAAACTGTTTTTT. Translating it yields CASSYGQGGEKLFF.